This T cell receptor beta chain is drawn from a study of shared clonotypes between healthy human individuals. Whole-study results and caveats: It was only blood that was sampled, and tissue repertoires likely differ.

Only one count was recorded for this clone. Its cognate antigen is unknown. Sequencing was performed with immunoSEQ multiplex PCR; in TCRdb, only in-frame clones are kept and a portion is missing. The sample has 1 million to 1.2 million clones, approximately 77% seen once. The sample consisted of memory CD4+ T cells from PBMCs. As to subset: CD45RA-negative fraction. This sequence originates from a young man in good health. Some clones in this sample may be carry-over from other donors' samples.

The CDR3 nucleotides are TGCGCCAGCAGCTCACAGGGCCACGGAAACACCATATATTTT. Encoded protein: CASSSQGHGNTIYF. This chain uses TRBV5-1 with TRBJ1-3; D is perhaps TRBD1 (6 bases). In germline, CDR1 is SGHRS, CDR2 YFSETQ. Trimming left V 3 bases short and J 4 bases short, with 11 bases between. This CDR3 spans 14 amino acids.